Each of the 6 T cell receptor beta chains below was sequenced from the same sample in a study of CD8 T cells in ankylosing spondylitis. TCRdb re-called the 5' RACE reads with MiXCR, one entry per CDR3 protein. The table includes about 160,000 distinct CDR3 sequences, 9.8% detected once. The sample was blood, either unsorted or a sorted T cell fraction (not recorded which). Receptors were obtained from a female donor with ankylosing spondylitis or in good health (not recorded which).

This chain connects TRBV20-1 to TRBJ2-1; D is undetermined. The ends were cut back, 1 base at V and 1 base at J, with 11 bases in the middle. The CDR3 extends over 15 amino acids. The V gene's germline CDR1 is DFQATT and CDR2 SNEGSKA (reference sequence). The CDR3 nucleotides are TGCAGTGCTAGAGGGGCCCCATCATCCTACAATGAGCAGTTCTTC. Translation: CSARGAPSSYNEQFF.

This clonotype was found a few times. The rearrangement links TRBV10-3 to TRBJ1-1; D is ambiguous. Germline CDR1 is ENHRY and CDR2 is SYGVKD. The CDR3 extends over 16 amino acids. Trimming removed 4 bases from V and 0 bases from J, with 15 bases in between. The CDR3 coding sequence is TGTGCCATCAGTGGATCCGGGCCTCGGATGAACACTGAAGCTTTCTTT. Translating it yields CAISGSGPRMNTEAFF.

The rearrangement uses TRBV9 and TRBJ2-7; D may be TRBD1 or TRBD2 (5 bases each). Germline assignment: CDR1 SGDLS and CDR2 YYNGEE. The CDR3 length is 14 residues. Trimming cost V 6 bases and J 2 bases, with 15 bases left between them. The CDR3 coding sequence is TGTGCCAGCACAACCGGGGCGGACACCTACGAGCAGTACTTC. This encodes CASTTGADTYEQYF.

The gene calls are TRBV4-3 and TRBJ2-7, with TRBD2 matching over 7 bases. This CDR3 is 13 amino acids long. Trimming cost V 4 bases and J 5 bases; bases outside gene matches: 5. Per the germline V gene, CDR1 is LGHNA and CDR2 is YSLEER. CDR3 sequence reads: CASSRLAGNEQYF. As DNA, the CDR3 is TGCGCCAGCAGCCGACTAGCCGGCAACGAGCAGTACTTC.

The chain employs TRBV9 and TRBJ2-3; tentative D call: TRBD2 (6 bases). The CDR3 sequence is 12 residues long. Germline CDR1 is SGDLS and CDR2 is YYNGEE. V was pared by 0 bases and J by 8 bases, with 7 bases between. The CDR3 coding sequence is TGTGCCAGCAGCGTAGACGGGGGTACGCAGTATTTT. Translation: CASSVDGGTQYF.

The chain employs TRBV24-1 and TRBJ2-3, with D perhaps matching TRBD1 or TRBD2 (5 bases each). Trimming shortened V by 3 bases and J by 6 bases, and 18 bases separated the two germline ends. The CDR3 is 16 amino acids. In germline, CDR1 is KGHDR, CDR2 SFDVKD. In DNA, the CDR3 is TGTGCCACCAGTGATCGCAGACAGATCCCGGGGGATACGCAGTATTTT. Translated, it gives CATSDRRQIPGDTQYF.